Following are 18 T cell receptor beta chains from one sample sequenced in a study of T-cell reconstitution after alpha-beta-depleted transplantation in children (dated by TCRdb to 2015 to 2016). Receptor amplification or capture employed PCR. The listed sequencing device is Illumina HiSeq 2500. TCR libraries were prepared with molecular barcoding, using unique molecular identifiers to normalize TCRbeta repertoire quantification. The public reads were quality trimmed at Q25 with fastp and then assembled into clones with MiXCR by TCRdb, keeping productive beta chains. All rows with the same CDR3 protein become a single entry with the most common DNA and genes. The sample table lists about 350,000 distinct CDR3 sequences, roughly 16% of them with a count of one. The ten largest clones capture around 41% of the sample. This specimen's treatment or condition label, per the study, means: allogeneic hematopoietic cell transplantation with graft depleted of TCRalphabeta T cells and CD19 B cells.

Sequencing used PBMCs, mostly from graft donor cells, obtained 360 days after TCRalphabeta/CD19-depleted stem cell transplant. The source of these receptors is a male patient aged 2-15 years who had a stem cell transplant for acute lymphoblastic leukemia, so the T cells may come from the graft donor.

This clonotype was seen ten or more times. The V and J genes are TRBV12-3 or TRBV12-4 and TRBJ2-2, with D maybe TRBD2 (6 bases). Trimming removed 6 bases from V and 0 bases from J, with 11 bases in between. The CDR3 has 15 amino acids. The CDR3 nucleotides read TGTGCCAGCAGCCTCCTAGCGCCGAACACCGGGGAGCTGTTTTTT. Its translation: CASSLLAPNTGELFF.

In its sample, this clonotype was seen many times. V is TRBV6-2 or TRBV6-3 and J is TRBJ1-5, with 7 bases fitting TRBD1. V gave up 6 bases and J gave up 7 bases; unmatched junction bases: 15. Germline V gene lookup returns CDR1 MNHEY and CDR2 SVGEGT. The length of the CDR3 is 16 residues. The DNA of the CDR3 is TGTGCCAGCAGCCCCGGACAGGTTAAGATCAGACAGCCCCAGCATTTT. It yields the protein CASSPGQVKIRQPQHF.

At least ten counts were recorded for this clonotype. The V call is TRBV20-1, the J call TRBJ2-7; D unclear. Germline V CDR1 and CDR2: DFQATT, SNEGSKA (reference sequence). The CDR3 loop spans 11 amino acids. Trimming removed 3 bases from V and 6 bases from J, with 9 bases in between. The CDR3 nucleotides read TGCAGTGCTAGGGATGGAACCGAGCAGTACTTC. Its translation is CSARDGTEQYF.

This clonotype was detected many times. The chain uses TRBV5-1 and TRBJ2-5; 12 bases align to TRBD2. Trimming took 3 bases from V and 7 from J; bases not matched to a gene: 10. Germline CDR1 and CDR2: SGHRS and YFSETQ. The CDR3 loop spans 16 amino acids. The CDR3 region is CASSSRTSGESGTQYF. Written as DNA, the CDR3 is TGCGCCAGCAGCTCCCGGACTAGCGGGGAGTCTGGGACCCAGTACTTC.

This clonotype was detected many times. This chain joins TRBV28 and TRBJ2-3; 12 bases fit TRBD2. The V gene's germline CDR1 is MDHEN and CDR2 SYDVKM. J lost 3 bases, V lost 2 bases, and 6 bases had no gene match. This CDR3 comprises 17 residues. The CDR3 region has the DNA TGTGCCAGCAGTTTAGGCACTAGCGGGAGGAGGACAGATACGCAGTATTTT. This sequence encodes CASSLGTSGRRTDTQYF. Drawing the rest from reference TRBV28 and TRBJ2-3, the complete variable domain is DVKVTQSSRYLVKRTGEKVFLECVQDMDHENMFWYRQDPGLGLRLIYFSYDVKMKEKGDIPEGYSVSREKKERFSLILESASTNQTSMYLCASSLGTSGRRTDTQYFGPGTRLTVL.

The chain recombines TRBV28 with TRBJ2-1; 8 bases map to TRBD1. Trimming cost V 6 bases and J 3 bases; bases outside gene matches: 7. The CDR3 is 15 residues long. CDR1 is MDHEN and CDR2 is SYDVKM in the germline V gene. CDR3 residues: CASSGQGIVYNEQFF. The CDR3 DNA sequence: TGTGCCAGCAGCGGACAGGGTATAGTCTACAATGAGCAGTTCTTC.

This clonotype was counted a few times. The chain has TRBV10-3 and TRBJ2-1; TRBD2 matches 8 bases. V was clipped by 6 bases and J by 0 bases; unmatched bases: 4. The CDR3 has 15 amino acids. The V gene's germline CDR1 is ENHRY and CDR2 SYGVKD. CDR3 nucleotides: TGTGCCATCAGGACTAGCGTGAGCTCCTACAATGAGCAGTTCTTC. As protein: CAIRTSVSSYNEQFF.

The V gene is TRBV5-5, the J gene TRBJ2-5; 9 bases match TRBD2. Looked up from germline, CDR1 is SGHKS and CDR2 is YYEKEE (reference sequence). The length of the CDR3 is 17 residues. V shed 0 bases and J 0 bases; nucleotides not matched to a gene: 6. The CDR3 is CASSLGAGGWYQETQYF. The CDR3 bases are TGTGCCAGCAGCTTGGGAGCGGGAGGCTGGTACCAAGAGACCCAGTACTTC.

This chain connects TRBV4-3 to TRBJ2-5, with a possible D match to TRBD1 (6 bases). The V gene's germline CDR1 is LGHNA and CDR2 YSLEER. V was cut by 0 bases and J by 6 bases, with 14 bases left in between. This CDR3 has 15 amino acids. Written as DNA, the CDR3 is TGCGCCAGCAGCCAAGATGGGACAATATGGCAGACCCAGTACTTC. It codes for CASSQDGTIWQTQYF.

The chain joins TRBV7-2 to TRBJ2-5; 7 bases fit TRBD2. The CDR3 sequence is 15 residues long. The V and J ends lost 5 bases and 5 bases, in that order; junction bases with no gene match: 11. CDR1 is SGHTA, CDR2 FQGNSA, per germline. CDR3 region: CASSISGTALETQYF. CDR3 in DNA: TGTGCCAGCAGCATCAGCGGGACGGCTCTGGAGACCCAGTACTTC.

This clonotype has ten or more counts. V gene TRBV12-3 or TRBV12-4 combines with J gene TRBJ2-3; 12 nucleotides agree with TRBD2. Trimming took 5 bases from V and 4 from J; bases not matched to a gene: 7. CDR3 length: 16 amino acids. CDR3 bases: TGTGCCAGCAGTCGACTAGCGGGAGTCGTTGCAGATACGCAGTATTTT. Its translation is CASSRLAGVVADTQYF.

This clonotype was observed a handful of times. The CDR3 is CASSLKAGWDTGELFF. CDR3 nucleotide sequence: TGTGCCAGCAGCTTAAAGGCCGGGTGGGACACCGGGGAGCTGTTTTTT. The genes are TRBV7-9 and TRBJ2-2, with D hard to call. V lost 2 bases, J lost 3 bases, and 13 bases lay in between. The germline V gene encodes CDR1 SEHNR and CDR2 FQNEAQ (reference sequence). There are 16 residues in the CDR3.

A few counts support this clonotype. This chain links TRBV29-1 with TRBJ2-7; D is undetermined. The germline V gene encodes CDR1 SQVTM and CDR2 ANQGSEA. The CDR3 spans 13 residues. V shed 5 bases and J shed 5 bases, with 16 bases lying between them. The CDR3 spells CSVSGKTRHEQYF. The CDR3 DNA follows: TGCAGCGTTTCAGGTAAAACGAGACACGAGCAGTACTTC.

This clonotype was counted between two and nine times. The rearrangement uses TRBV12-3 or TRBV12-4 and TRBJ2-7; a weak D match, TRBD2 (6 bases). The CDR3 is 16 amino acids. With 5 bases removed from V and 6 bases from J, the gap between germline ends came to 23 bases. The DNA of the CDR3 is TGTGCCAGCAGTCCCCCGGGGGTAGCGATGCTTAGCGAGCAGTACTTC. Its protein is CASSPPGVAMLSEQYF.

There are many counts of this clonotype. The chain combines TRBV2 with TRBJ2-2; D remains unclear. V lost 4 bases and J 7 bases, leaving 7 bases between the germline ends. This CDR3 is built from 12 residues. The germline gives CDR1 SNHLY, CDR2 FYNNEI. The CDR3 spells CASSGSGGELFF. As DNA, the CDR3 is TGTGCCAGCAGTGGTTCGGGCGGGGAGCTGTTTTTT.

The chain couples TRBV20-1 to TRBJ2-1, with D possibly TRBD1 on 6 matching bases. Germline CDR1 is DFQATT and CDR2 is SNEGSKA (reference sequence). CDR3 length: 16 residues. Trimming cost V 6 bases and J 2 bases, with 20 bases left between them. The CDR3 region is CSAAVQGSSTYNEQFF. The CDR3 region has the DNA TGCAGTGCGGCCGTGCAGGGGTCTAGCACCTACAATGAGCAGTTCTTC.

This clonotype turned up a few times. The chain links TRBV7-3 to TRBJ2-3; tentative D call: TRBD2 (5 bases). Trimming pared 5 bases from V and 4 bases from J, leaving 13 bases between. Germline V gives CDR1 SGHTA, CDR2 FQGTGA. This CDR3 comprises 14 residues. The CDR3 protein is CASSPGLQADTQYF. The CDR3 DNA is TGTGCCAGCAGCCCCGGACTTCAAGCAGATACGCAGTATTTT.

This clonotype was seen many times. The rearrangement links TRBV5-1 to TRBJ1-2, with D maybe TRBD1 (5 bases). Germline V gene sequence: CDR1 SGHRS, CDR2 YFSETQ. The CDR3 is 14 residues long. Trimming took off 6 bases at V and 5 bases at J, with 17 bases between the two ends. The CDR3 DNA sequence: TGCGCCAGCACCTCCCGGGACGGATTATATGGCTACACCTTC. It translates to CASTSRDGLYGYTF.